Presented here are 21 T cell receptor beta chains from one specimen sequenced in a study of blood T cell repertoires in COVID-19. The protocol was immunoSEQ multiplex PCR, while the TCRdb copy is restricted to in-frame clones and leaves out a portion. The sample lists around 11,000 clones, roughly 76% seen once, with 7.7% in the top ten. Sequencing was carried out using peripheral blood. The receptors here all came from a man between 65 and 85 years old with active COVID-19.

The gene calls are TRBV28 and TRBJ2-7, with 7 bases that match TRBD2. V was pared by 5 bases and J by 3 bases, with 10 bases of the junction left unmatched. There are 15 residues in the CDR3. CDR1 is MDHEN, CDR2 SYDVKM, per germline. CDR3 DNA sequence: TGTGCCAGCAGTCCAATTCTTTTAGCGGGCTACGAGCAGTACTTC. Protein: CASSPILLAGYEQYF.

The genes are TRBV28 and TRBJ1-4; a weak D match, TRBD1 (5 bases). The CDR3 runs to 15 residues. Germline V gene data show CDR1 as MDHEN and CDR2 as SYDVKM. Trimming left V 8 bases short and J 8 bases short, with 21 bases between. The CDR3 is CASGGAAGNLEKLFF. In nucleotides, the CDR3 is TGTGCCAGCGGTGGGGCGGCAGGGAATTTAGAAAAACTGTTTTTT.

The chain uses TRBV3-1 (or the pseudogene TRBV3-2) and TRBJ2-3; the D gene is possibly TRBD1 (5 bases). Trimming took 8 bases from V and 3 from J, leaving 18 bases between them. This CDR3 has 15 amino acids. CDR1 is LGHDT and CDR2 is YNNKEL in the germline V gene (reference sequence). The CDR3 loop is CASPGADGMTDTQYF. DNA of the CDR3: TGTGCCAGCCCTGGGGCAGACGGCATGACAGATACGCAGTATTTT.

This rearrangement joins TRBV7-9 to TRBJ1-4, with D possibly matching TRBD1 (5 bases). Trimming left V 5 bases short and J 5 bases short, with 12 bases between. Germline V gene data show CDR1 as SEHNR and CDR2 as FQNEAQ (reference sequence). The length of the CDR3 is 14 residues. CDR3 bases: TGTGCCAGCAGCCCGGGTAGGGGAAATGAAAAACTGTTTTTT. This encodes CASSPGRGNEKLFF. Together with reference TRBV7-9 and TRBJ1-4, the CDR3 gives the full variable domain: DTGVSQNPRHKITKRGQNVTFRCDPISEHNRLYWYRQTLGQGPEFLTYFQNEAQLEKSRLLSDRFSAERPKGSFSTLEIQRTEQGDSAMYLCASSPGRGNEKLFFGSGTQLSVL.

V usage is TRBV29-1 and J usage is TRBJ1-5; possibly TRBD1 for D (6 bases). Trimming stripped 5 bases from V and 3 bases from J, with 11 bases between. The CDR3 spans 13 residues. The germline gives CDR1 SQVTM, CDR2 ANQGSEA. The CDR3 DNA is TGCAGCGTTATTCAGGGGCCCAATCAGCCCCAGCATTTT. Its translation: CSVIQGPNQPQHF.

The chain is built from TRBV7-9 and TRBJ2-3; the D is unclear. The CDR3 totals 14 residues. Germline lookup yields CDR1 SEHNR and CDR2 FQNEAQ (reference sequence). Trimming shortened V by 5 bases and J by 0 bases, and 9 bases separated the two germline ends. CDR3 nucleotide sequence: TGTGCCAGCAGCCGCGTCCCTAGCACAGATACGCAGTATTTT. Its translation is CASSRVPSTDTQYF.

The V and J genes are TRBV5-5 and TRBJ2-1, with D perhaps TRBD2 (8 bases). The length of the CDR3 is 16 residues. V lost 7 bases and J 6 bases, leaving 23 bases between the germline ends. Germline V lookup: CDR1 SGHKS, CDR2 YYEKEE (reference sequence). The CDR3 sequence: CASAFRGRGATNEQFF. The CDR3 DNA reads TGTGCCAGCGCCTTTAGGGGGCGGGGGGCCACCAATGAGCAGTTCTTC.

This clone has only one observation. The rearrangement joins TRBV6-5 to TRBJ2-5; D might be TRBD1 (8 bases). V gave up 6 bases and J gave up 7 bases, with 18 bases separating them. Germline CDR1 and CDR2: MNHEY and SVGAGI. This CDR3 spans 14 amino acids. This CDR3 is CASRVPGGGRTQYF. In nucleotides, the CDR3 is TGTGCCAGCAGGGTCCCAGGGGGCGGGAGGACCCAGTACTTC.

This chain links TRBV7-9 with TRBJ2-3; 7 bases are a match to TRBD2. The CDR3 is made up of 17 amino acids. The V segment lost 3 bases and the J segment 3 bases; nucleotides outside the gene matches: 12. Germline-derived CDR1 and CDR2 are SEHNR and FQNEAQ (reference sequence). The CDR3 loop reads CASSFSRAGEQTDTQYF. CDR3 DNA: TGTGCCAGCAGCTTCTCCCGGGCGGGGGAACAAACAGATACGCAGTATTTT. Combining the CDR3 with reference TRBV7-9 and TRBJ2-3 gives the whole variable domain DTGVSQNPRHKITKRGQNVTFRCDPISEHNRLYWYRQTLGQGPEFLTYFQNEAQLEKSRLLSDRFSAERPKGSFSTLEIQRTEQGDSAMYLCASSFSRAGEQTDTQYFGPGTRLTVL.

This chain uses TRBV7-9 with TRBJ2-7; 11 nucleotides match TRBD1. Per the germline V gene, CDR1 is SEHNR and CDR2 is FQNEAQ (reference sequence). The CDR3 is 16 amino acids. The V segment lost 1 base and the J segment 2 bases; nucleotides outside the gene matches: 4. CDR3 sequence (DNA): TGTGCCAGCAGCTTAGGGTTGGGACAGGGGGCCTACGAGCAGTACTTC. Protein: CASSLGLGQGAYEQYF.

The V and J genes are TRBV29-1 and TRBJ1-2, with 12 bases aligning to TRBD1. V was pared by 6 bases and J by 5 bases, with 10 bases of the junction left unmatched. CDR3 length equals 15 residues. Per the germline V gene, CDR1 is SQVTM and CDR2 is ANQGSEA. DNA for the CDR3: TGCAGCGTCGGGACAGGGGGCGCTGAAGTTTATGGCTACACCTTC. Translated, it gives CSVGTGGAEVYGYTF.

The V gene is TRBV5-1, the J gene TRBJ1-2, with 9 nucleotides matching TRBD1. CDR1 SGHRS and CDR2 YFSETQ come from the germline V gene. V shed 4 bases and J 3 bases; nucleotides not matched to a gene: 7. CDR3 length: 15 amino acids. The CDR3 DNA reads TGCGCCAGCAGCCCACCCCGACAGGGGGACTATGGCTACACCTTC. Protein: CASSPPRQGDYGYTF.

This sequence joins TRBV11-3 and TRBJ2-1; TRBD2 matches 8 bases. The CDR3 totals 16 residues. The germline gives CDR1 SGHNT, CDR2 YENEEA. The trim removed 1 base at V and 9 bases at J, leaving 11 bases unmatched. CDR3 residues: CASSLGVSGGAAEQFF. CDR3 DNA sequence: TGTGCCAGCAGCTTAGGAGTGTCGGGGGGGGCCGCTGAGCAGTTCTTC.

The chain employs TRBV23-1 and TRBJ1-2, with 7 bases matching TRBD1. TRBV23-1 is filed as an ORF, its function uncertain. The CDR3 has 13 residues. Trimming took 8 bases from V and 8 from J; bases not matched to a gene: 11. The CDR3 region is CASLLYRGRGYTF. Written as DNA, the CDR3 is TGCGCCAGCCTACTTTACAGGGGACGGGGCTACACCTTC.

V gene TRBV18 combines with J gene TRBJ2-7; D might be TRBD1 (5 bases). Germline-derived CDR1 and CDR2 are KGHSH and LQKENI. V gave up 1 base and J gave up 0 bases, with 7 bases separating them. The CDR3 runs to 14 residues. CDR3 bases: TGTGCCAGCTCACCACAGACAGCCTCCTACGAGCAGTACTTC. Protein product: CASSPQTASYEQYF.

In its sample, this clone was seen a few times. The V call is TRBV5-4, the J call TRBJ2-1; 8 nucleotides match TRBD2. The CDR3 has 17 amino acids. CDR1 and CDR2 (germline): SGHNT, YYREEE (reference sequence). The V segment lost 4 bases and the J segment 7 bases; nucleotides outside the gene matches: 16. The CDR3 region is CASSTGGGRRSVNEQFF. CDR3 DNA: TGTGCCAGCAGCACCGGGGGGGGCAGACGTTCTGTTAATGAGCAGTTCTTC. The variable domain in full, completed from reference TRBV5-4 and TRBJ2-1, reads ETGVTQSPTHLIKTRGQQVTLRCSSQSGHNTVSWYQQALGQGPQFIFQYYREEENGRGNFPPRFSGLQFPNYSSELNVNALELDDSALYLCASSTGGGRRSVNEQFFGPGTRLTVL.

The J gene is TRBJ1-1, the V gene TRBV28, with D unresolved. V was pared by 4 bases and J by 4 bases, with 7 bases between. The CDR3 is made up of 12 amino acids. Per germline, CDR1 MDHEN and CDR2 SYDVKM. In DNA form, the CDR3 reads TGTGCCAGCAGTTCCGCAGTCACTGAAGCTTTCTTT. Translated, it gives CASSSAVTEAFF.

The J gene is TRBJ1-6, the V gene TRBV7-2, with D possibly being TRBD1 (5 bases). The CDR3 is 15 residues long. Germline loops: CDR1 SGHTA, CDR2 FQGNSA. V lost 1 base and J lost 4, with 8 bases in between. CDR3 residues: CASSLEGAYNSPLHF. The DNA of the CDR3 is TGTGCCAGCAGCTTAGAAGGGGCTTATAATTCACCCCTCCACTTT. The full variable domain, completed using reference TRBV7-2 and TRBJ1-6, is GAGVSQSPSNKVTEKGKDVELRCDPISGHTALYWYRQSLGQGLEFLIYFQGNSAPDKSGLPSDRFSAERTGGSVSTLTIQRTQQEDSAVYLCASSLEGAYNSPLHFGNGTRLTVT.

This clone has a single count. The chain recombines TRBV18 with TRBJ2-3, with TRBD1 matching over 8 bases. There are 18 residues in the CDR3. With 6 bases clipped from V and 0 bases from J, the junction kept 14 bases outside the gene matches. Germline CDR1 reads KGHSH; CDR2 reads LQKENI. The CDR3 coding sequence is TGTGCCAGCTCCCCCTCGGTCAGGGGGCCCTCTAGCACAGATACGCAGTATTTT. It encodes CASSPSVRGPSSTDTQYF.

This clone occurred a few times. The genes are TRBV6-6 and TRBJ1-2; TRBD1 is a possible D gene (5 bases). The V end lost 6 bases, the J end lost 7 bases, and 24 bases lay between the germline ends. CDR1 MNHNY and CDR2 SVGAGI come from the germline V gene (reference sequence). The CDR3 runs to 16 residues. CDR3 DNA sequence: TGTGCCAGCAGCCCCCGGGGGGAGGGGCTGGGTACTGGCTACACCTTC. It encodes CASSPRGEGLGTGYTF.

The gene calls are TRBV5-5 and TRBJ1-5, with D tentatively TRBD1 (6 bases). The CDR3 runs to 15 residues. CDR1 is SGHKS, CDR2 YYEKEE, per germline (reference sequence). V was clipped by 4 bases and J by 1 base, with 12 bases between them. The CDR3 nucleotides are TGTGCCAGCAGCGGAACAGGGAAGAGCAATCAGCCCCAGCATTTT. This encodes CASSGTGKSNQPQHF.